The T cell receptor beta chain under discussion was sequenced for a study of blood T cells in healthy people across ages. Looked up from germline, CDR1 is LGHDT and CDR2 is YNNKEL (reference sequence). The CDR3 consists of 15 residues. A second PCR, run for about 7 to 11 cycles, used a sample-barcoded 5' primer plus a J-beta primer mix. Carrying 12 random nucleotides, a template-switch adaptor labeled each individual cDNA molecule. TCRdb used MiXCR to reprocess the 5' RACE reads, holding one entry per CDR3 protein. The data hold about 1.4 million distinct CDR3 sequences, with roughly 59% observed a single time.

The TCR sequence derives from a man younger than 35 in good health. The V gene is TRBV3-1, the J gene TRBJ2-7; 7 nucleotides match TRBD2. TRBJ2-5 matches the DNA end more closely, so the J call is doubtful. Sequenced sample: blood. The CDR3 coding sequence is TGTGCCAGCAGCCAAGTTGCGGGAGCCCCAGAGACCCAGTACTTC. This sequence encodes CASSQVAGAPETQYF.